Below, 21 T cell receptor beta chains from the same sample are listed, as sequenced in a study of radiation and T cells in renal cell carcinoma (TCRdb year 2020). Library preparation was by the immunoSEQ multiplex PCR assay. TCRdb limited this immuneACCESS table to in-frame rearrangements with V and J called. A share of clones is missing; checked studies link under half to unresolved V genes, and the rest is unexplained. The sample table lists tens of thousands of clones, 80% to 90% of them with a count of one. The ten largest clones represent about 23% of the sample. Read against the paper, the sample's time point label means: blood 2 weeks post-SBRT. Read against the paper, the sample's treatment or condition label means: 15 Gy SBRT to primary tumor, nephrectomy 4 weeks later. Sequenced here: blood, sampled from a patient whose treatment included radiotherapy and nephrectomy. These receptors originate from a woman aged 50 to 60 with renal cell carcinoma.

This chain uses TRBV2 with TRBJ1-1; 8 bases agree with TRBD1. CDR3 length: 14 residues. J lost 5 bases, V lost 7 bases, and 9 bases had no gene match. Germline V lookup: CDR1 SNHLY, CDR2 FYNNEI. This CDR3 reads CASTDPGGATEAFF. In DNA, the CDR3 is TGTGCCAGCACTGATCCAGGGGGCGCGACTGAAGCTTTCTTT.

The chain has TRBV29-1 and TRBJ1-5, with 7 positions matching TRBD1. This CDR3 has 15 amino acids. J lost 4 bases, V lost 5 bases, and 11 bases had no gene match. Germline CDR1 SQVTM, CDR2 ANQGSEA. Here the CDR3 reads CSVYWEGGENQPQHF. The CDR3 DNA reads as TGCAGCGTTTACTGGGAAGGGGGCGAGAATCAGCCCCAGCATTTT.

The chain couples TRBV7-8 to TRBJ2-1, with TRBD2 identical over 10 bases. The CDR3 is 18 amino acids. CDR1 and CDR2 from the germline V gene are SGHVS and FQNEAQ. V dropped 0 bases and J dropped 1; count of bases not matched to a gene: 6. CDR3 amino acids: CASSLARTSGYSYNEQFF. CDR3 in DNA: TGTGCCAGCAGCTTAGCCCGGACTAGCGGATATTCCTACAATGAGCAGTTCTTC.

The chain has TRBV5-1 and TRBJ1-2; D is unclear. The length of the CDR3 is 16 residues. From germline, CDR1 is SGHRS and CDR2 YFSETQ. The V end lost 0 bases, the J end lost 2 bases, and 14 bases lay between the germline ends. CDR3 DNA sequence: TGCGCCAGCAGCTTGGGGTCGGGGTCCGTGAACTATGGCTACACCTTC. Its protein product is CASSLGSGSVNYGYTF.

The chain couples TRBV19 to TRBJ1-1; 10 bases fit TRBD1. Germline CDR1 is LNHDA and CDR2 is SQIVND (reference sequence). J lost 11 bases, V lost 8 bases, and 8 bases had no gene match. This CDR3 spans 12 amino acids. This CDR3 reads CASEPGQGTAFF. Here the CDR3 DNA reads TGTGCCAGTGAACCGGGACAGGGGACGGCTTTCTTT. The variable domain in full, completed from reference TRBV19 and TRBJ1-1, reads DGGITQSPKYLFRKEGQNVTLSCEQNLNHDAMYWYRQDPGQGLRLIYYSQIVNDFQKGDIAEGYSVSREKKESFPLTVTSAQKNPTAFYLCASEPGQGTAFFGQGTRLTVV.

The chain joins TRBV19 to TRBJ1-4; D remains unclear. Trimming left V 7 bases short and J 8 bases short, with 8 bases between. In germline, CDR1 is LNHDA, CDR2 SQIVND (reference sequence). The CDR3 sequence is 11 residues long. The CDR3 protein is CASTLGEKLFF. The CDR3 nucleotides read TGTGCCAGTACCCTAGGGGAAAAACTGTTTTTT.

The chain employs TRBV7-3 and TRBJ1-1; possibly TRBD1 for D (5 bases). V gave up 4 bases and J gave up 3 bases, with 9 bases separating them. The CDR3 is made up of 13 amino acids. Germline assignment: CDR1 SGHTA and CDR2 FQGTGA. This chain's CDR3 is CASSSLGDTEAFF. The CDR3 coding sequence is TGTGCCAGCAGCTCCTTGGGGGACACTGAAGCTTTCTTT.

The CDR3 protein is CASSPTWGSETQYF. The CDR3 DNA follows: TGTGCCAGCAGTCCGACGTGGGGTAGCGAGACCCAGTACTTC. The rearrangement uses TRBV6-5 and TRBJ2-5; D gene unclear. Trimming removed 5 bases from V and 5 bases from J, with 15 bases in between. Germline V lookup: CDR1 MNHEY, CDR2 SVGAGI. CDR3 length: 14 amino acids.

The CDR3 loop is CASSLTKNRGSSSYEQYF. CDR3 sequence (DNA): TGTGCCAGCAGCTTAACCAAAAACAGGGGGTCGAGCTCCTACGAGCAGTACTTC. The rearrangement links TRBV7-9 to TRBJ2-7; TRBD1 matches 8 bases. Per the germline V gene, CDR1 is SEHNR and CDR2 is FQNEAQ (reference sequence). This CDR3 comprises 18 residues. The V gene end was trimmed by 2 bases and the J gene end by 0 bases; junction bases not matched to a gene: 12.

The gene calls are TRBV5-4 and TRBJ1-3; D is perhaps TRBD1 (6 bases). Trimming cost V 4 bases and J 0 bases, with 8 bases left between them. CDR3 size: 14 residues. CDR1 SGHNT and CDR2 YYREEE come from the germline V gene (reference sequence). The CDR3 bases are TGTGCCAGCAGCCGGGACAACTCTGGAAACACCATATATTTT. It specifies CASSRDNSGNTIYF.

The CDR3 sequence: CAWSVRGWRLSYEQYF. The CDR3 DNA sequence: TGTGCCTGGAGTGTAAGAGGGTGGCGGCTATCCTACGAGCAGTACTTC. V usage is TRBV30 and J usage is TRBJ2-7; a weak D match, TRBD2 (5 bases). The germline CDR1 and CDR2 sequences are GTSNPN and SVGIG (reference sequence). The ends were cut back, 0 bases at V and 1 base at J, with 16 bases in the middle. The CDR3 contains 16 residues.

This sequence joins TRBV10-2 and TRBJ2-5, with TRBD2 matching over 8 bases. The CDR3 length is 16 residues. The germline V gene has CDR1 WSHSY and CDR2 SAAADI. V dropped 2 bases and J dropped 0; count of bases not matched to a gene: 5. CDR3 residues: CASSEPSGLYQETQYF. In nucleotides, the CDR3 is TGCGCCAGCAGTGAGCCTAGCGGGTTGTACCAAGAGACCCAGTACTTC.

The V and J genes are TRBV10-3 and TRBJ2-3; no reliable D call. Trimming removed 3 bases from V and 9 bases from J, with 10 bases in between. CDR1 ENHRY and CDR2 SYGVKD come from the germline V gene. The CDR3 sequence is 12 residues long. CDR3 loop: CAISDTGGTQYF. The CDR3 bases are TGTGCCATCAGTGATACGGGCGGAACGCAGTATTTT.

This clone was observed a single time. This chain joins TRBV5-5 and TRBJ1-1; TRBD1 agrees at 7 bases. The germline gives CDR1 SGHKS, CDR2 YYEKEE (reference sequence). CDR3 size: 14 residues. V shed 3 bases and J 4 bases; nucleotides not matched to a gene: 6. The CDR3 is CASSSNRGGTEAFF. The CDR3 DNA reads TGTGCCAGCAGCTCCAACAGGGGCGGCACTGAAGCTTTCTTT.

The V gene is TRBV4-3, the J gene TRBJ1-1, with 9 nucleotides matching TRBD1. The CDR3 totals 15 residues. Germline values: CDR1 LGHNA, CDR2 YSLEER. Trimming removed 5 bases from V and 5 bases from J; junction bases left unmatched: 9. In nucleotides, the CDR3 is TGCGCCAGCAGCTACTTACAGGGGGCCTGGACTGAAGCTTTCTTT. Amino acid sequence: CASSYLQGAWTEAFF.

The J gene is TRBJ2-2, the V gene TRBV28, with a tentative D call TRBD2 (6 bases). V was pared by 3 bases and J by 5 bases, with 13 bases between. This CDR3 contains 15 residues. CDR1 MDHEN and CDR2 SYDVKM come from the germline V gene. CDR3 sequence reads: CASSLTGLRTGELFF. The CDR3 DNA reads TGTGCCAGCAGTTTGACGGGACTGCGTACCGGGGAGCTGTTTTTT.

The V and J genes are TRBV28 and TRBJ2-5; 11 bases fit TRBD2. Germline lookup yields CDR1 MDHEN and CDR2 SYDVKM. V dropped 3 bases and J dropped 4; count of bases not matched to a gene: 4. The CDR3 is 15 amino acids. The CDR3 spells CASSLKLAGVETQYF. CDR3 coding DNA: TGTGCCAGCAGTTTGAAACTAGCGGGGGTAGAGACCCAGTACTTC.

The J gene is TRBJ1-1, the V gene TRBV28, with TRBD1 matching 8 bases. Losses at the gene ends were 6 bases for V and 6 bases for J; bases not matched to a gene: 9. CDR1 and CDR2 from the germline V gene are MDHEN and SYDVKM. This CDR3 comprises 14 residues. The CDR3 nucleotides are TGTGCCAGCAGCACTACAGGGGGGTGGGCTGAAGCTTTCTTT. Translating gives CASSTTGGWAEAFF.

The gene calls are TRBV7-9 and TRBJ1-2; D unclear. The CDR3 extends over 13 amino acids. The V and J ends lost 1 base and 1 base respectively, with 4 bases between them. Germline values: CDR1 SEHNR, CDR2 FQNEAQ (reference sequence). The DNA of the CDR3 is TGTGCCAGCAGCTTAGAGGTTAACTATGGCTACACCTTC. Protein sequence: CASSLEVNYGYTF.

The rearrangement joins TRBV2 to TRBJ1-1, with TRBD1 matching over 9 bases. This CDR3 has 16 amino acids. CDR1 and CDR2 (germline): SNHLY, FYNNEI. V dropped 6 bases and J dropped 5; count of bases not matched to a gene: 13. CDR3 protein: CASSLTGGAEGTEAFF. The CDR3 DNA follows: TGTGCCAGCAGCCTCACAGGGGGCGCAGAGGGAACTGAAGCTTTCTTT.

The CDR3, as DNA: TGCGCCAGCAGCCAAGGTCCGACCGGGACTGGGGACACCGGGGAGCTGTTTTTT. Residues: CASSQGPTGTGDTGELFF. This chain connects TRBV4-1 to TRBJ2-2, with a tentative D call TRBD2 (6 bases). This CDR3 comprises 18 residues. Trimming stripped 1 base from V and 3 bases from J, with 18 bases between. Germline V lookup: CDR1 MGHRA, CDR2 YSYEKL.